What follows are 23 T cell receptor beta chains derived from one specimen sequenced in a study of T-cell memory formation after mild COVID-19 (TCRdb year 2021). The library was built by means of 5' RACE. Sequencing instrument: Illumina NovaSeq 6000. Starting from the raw public reads, TCRdb applied fastp trimming at Q25, assembled clones with MiXCR and retained in-frame beta chains. Identical CDR3 protein sequences are pooled into one entry, listed with their most common genes and DNA. Recorded for this sample are about 350,000 distinct CDR3 sequences; 12% to 15% of them occurred a single time. Over 20% of the sample is in the top ten clones. The sequenced sample was PBMCs or a T cell subset sorted from them (not recorded which). Receptors originate from a man aged 18-30 years who had mild COVID-19 (a few samples of this study predate the infection). The sample titles of this study are shuffled in the database, so cell type and time point are left out; the donor was told from shared clones.

The chain is built from TRBV7-2 and TRBJ2-5; TRBD1 matches at 10 bases. V lost 5 bases to trimming and J lost 4 bases; unmatched junction nucleotides: 10. Germline V gene data show CDR1 as SGHTA and CDR2 as FQGNSA. CDR3 length: 16 amino acids. The CDR3 reads CASSLWDRGSIETQYF. The CDR3 DNA reads as TGTGCCAGCAGCCTGTGGGACAGGGGATCTATAGAGACCCAGTACTTC.

The rearrangement uses TRBV7-6 and TRBJ1-1; D is ambiguous. The length of the CDR3 is 14 residues. Trimming took off 5 bases at V and 2 bases at J, with 12 bases between the two ends. Germline V lookup: CDR1 SGHVS, CDR2 FNYEAQ. CDR3: CASSPPRGNTEAFF. Written as DNA, the CDR3 is TGTGCCAGCAGCCCTCCCCGCGGTAACACTGAAGCTTTCTTT.

The V call is TRBV7-9, the J call TRBJ2-2, with D tentatively TRBD1 (5 bases). The CDR3 runs to 15 residues. CDR1 SEHNR and CDR2 FQNEAQ come from the germline V gene (reference sequence). With 5 bases removed from V and 5 bases from J, the gap between germline ends came to 15 bases. The CDR3 bases are TGTGCCAGCAGCCCGCTGACCCAGGGAACCGGGGAGCTGTTTTTT. This translates into CASSPLTQGTGELFF.

This clonotype was observed many times. This chain joins TRBV21-1 and TRBJ2-3; the table's TRBD1 call for D was not verified on the DNA. TRBV21-1 is a pseudogene segment. The CDR3 has 18 amino acids. The CDR3: CASSKGLWSVQERDTQYF. DNA for the CDR3: TGTGCCAGCAGCAAAGGGCTTTGGTCGGTACAGGAGAGGGATACGCAGTATTTT.

V is TRBV12-3 or TRBV12-4 and J is TRBJ1-3; TRBD1 agrees at 8 bases. The CDR3 has 15 amino acids. The V and J ends lost 7 bases and 2 bases, in that order; junction bases with no gene match: 7. DNA of the CDR3: TGTGCCAGCACCCTCCAGGGGGCGGCTGGAAACACCATATATTTT. Translating gives CASTLQGAAGNTIYF.

This clonotype was seen a handful of times. The chain is built from TRBV20-1 and TRBJ2-1; 12 bases agree with TRBD1. Trimming removed 1 base from V and 1 base from J; junction bases left unmatched: 11. The CDR3 loop spans 19 amino acids. Per the germline V gene, CDR1 is DFQATT and CDR2 is SNEGSKA (reference sequence). Here the CDR3 DNA reads TGCAGTGCTAGAGGGGGACAGGGGGCTCCAGGGTGGTCCTACAATGAGCAGTTCTTC. This sequence encodes CSARGGQGAPGWSYNEQFF.

The V call is TRBV12-3 or TRBV12-4, the J call TRBJ1-2; 7 bases match TRBD1. This CDR3 region has 12 residues. J lost 8 bases, V lost 6 bases, and 6 bases had no gene match. The CDR3 here is CASSPTGPGYTF. CDR3 DNA: TGTGCCAGCAGCCCGACAGGGCCGGGCTACACCTTC.

The chain employs TRBV9 and TRBJ2-7; perhaps D is TRBD1 or TRBD2 (5 bases each). Trimming stripped 5 bases from V and 2 bases from J, with 14 bases between. Looked up from germline, CDR1 is SGDLS and CDR2 is YYNGEE. The CDR3 is 14 residues long. The CDR3 protein is CASSFRDLTYEQYF. CDR3 coding DNA: TGTGCCAGCAGTTTCCGGGACCTAACCTACGAGCAGTACTTC. The whole variable domain, filled in from reference TRBV9 and TRBJ2-7, reads DSGVTQTPKHLITATGQRVTLRCSPRSGDLSVYWYQQSLDQGLQFLIQYYNGEERAKGNILERFSAQQFPDLHSELNLSSLELGDSALYFCASSFRDLTYEQYFGPGTRLTVT.

This clonotype was counted only a few times. The chain is built from TRBV12-3 or TRBV12-4 and TRBJ2-7, with 8 bases identical to TRBD2. The V and J ends lost 0 bases and 3 bases, in that order; junction bases with no gene match: 7. The CDR3 sequence is 16 residues long. This CDR3 reads CASSLAGTRRGYEQYF. Written as DNA, the CDR3 is TGTGCCAGCAGTTTAGCGGGGACTAGGAGGGGCTACGAGCAGTACTTC.

This chain links TRBV5-6 with TRBJ1-1; 7 bases agree with TRBD1. The CDR3 runs to 13 residues. After removal of 5 bases from V and 7 bases from J, the junction contained 8 bases not matched to a gene. CDR1 and CDR2 (germline): SGHDT, YYEEEE. The chain's CDR3 is CASRPDRVGEAFF. In nucleotides, the CDR3 is TGTGCCAGCAGACCCGACAGGGTGGGTGAAGCTTTCTTT. Complete variable domain (other parts from reference TRBV5-6 and TRBJ1-1): DAGVTQSPTHLIKTRGQQVTLRCSPKSGHDTVSWYQQALGQGPQFIFQYYEEEERQRGNFPDRFSGHQFPNYSSELNVNALLLGDSALYLCASRPDRVGEAFFGQGTRLTVV.

This clonotype was seen a handful of times. The CDR3 loop is CATGRNGLAGAYEQYV. CDR3 nucleotides: TGTGCCACCGGTAGAAACGGACTAGCGGGGGCCTACGAGCAGTACGTC. The genes are TRBV10-3 and TRBJ2-7; 13 bases align to TRBD2. CDR1 ENHRY and CDR2 SYGVKD come from the germline V gene. The junction had 11 bases not matched to a gene; V was cut back by 10 bases and J by 2 bases. This CDR3 is built from 16 residues.

This clonotype was seen a few times. CDR3: CSAVAGGGQGKTGANVLTF. The CDR3 coding sequence is TGCAGCGCTGTAGCCGGAGGGGGACAGGGCAAAACTGGGGCCAACGTCCTGACTTTC. The V and J genes are TRBV29-1 and TRBJ2-6, with 9 bases aligning to TRBD1. Germline CDR1 is SQVTM and CDR2 is ANQGSEA. The CDR3 loop spans 19 amino acids. V shed 7 bases and J 2 bases; nucleotides not matched to a gene: 18.

The rearrangement uses TRBV19 and TRBJ2-7, with D hard to call. The CDR3 is 12 amino acids. Germline V gene lookup returns CDR1 LNHDA and CDR2 SQIVND (reference sequence). Trimming took 7 bases from V and 3 from J, leaving 10 bases between them. The CDR3 DNA follows: TGTGCCAGTAAGCCGGTGAGCTACGAGCAGTACTTC. It codes for CASKPVSYEQYF. The entire variable domain, with the rest obtained from reference TRBV19 and TRBJ2-7, is as follows: DGGITQSPKYLFRKEGQNVTLSCEQNLNHDAMYWYRQDPGQGLRLIYYSQIVNDFQKGDIAEGYSVSREKKESFPLTVTSAQKNPTAFYLCASKPVSYEQYFGPGTRLTVT.

This clonotype was counted between two and nine times. The chain links TRBV4-3 to TRBJ1-2, with D perhaps TRBD1 (6 bases). Germline V gives CDR1 LGHNA, CDR2 YSLEER. Trimming cost V 3 bases and J 8 bases, with 22 bases left between them. CDR3 length: 16 amino acids. CDR3 DNA: TGCGCCAGCAGCCAGGGTCACCTACAGGGATTGGACGGCTACACCTTC. It translates to CASSQGHLQGLDGYTF.

This sequence joins TRBV9 and TRBJ1-2; D is uncertain. Between the trimmed V and J ends, which lost 4 bases and 8 bases, there was a span of 15 bases. CDR1 and CDR2 (germline): SGDLS, YYNGEE. There are 13 residues in the CDR3. The CDR3 loop is CASSWAEGAGYTF. In DNA form, the CDR3 reads TGTGCCAGCAGCTGGGCAGAGGGAGCGGGCTACACCTTC.

This clonotype has ten or more counts. The chain has TRBV4-3 and TRBJ1-6; possibly TRBD1 for D (5 bases). The CDR3 covers 17 residues. Trimming stripped 2 bases from V and 9 bases from J, with 20 bases between. Germline V gene lookup returns CDR1 LGHNA and CDR2 YSLEER. CDR3 loop: CASSQMGGVESPSPLHF. CDR3 DNA sequence: TGCGCCAGCAGCCAAATGGGGGGGGTCGAAAGTCCTTCACCCCTCCACTTT.

The chain recombines TRBV18 with TRBJ1-3; tentatively, D is TRBD1 (6 bases). Germline CDR1 and CDR2: KGHSH and LQKENI. The CDR3 sequence is 14 residues long. V lost 5 bases and J 2 bases, leaving 10 bases between the germline ends. CDR3 sequence: CASSRGAPGNTIYF. The CDR3, as DNA: TGTGCCAGCTCAAGGGGGGCGCCTGGAAACACCATATATTTT.

The chain recombines TRBV6-5 with TRBJ2-2; a possible D gene is TRBD1 (5 bases). CDR3 length: 16 amino acids. Germline V gives CDR1 MNHEY, CDR2 SVGAGI. V lost 6 bases to trimming and J lost 1 base, with 15 bases between them. The CDR3 reads CASSQEQGRNTGELFF. CDR3 DNA: TGTGCCAGCAGCCAAGAGCAGGGCCGGAACACCGGGGAGCTGTTTTTT.

The chain uses TRBV11-3 and TRBJ2-1, with no clear D. CDR3 length: 12 amino acids. CDR1 and CDR2 from the germline V gene are SGHNT and YENEEA. Trimming cost V 6 bases and J 13 bases, with 16 bases left between them. CDR3 nucleotides: TGTGCCAGCAGTCATGGTGACTCCCCTCAGTTCTTC. Its translation: CASSHGDSPQFF.

CDR3 sequence reads: CASSLSSVGTQYF. The CDR3 coding sequence is TGTGCCAGCAGCTTGAGTTCTGTTGGGACCCAGTACTTC. The rearrangement links TRBV5-5 to TRBJ2-5; D is undetermined. Germline V lookup: CDR1 SGHKS, CDR2 YYEKEE (reference sequence). This CDR3 has 13 residues. Trimming shortened V by 1 base and J by 7 bases, and 11 bases separated the two germline ends. The complete variable domain, with remaining parts taken from reference TRBV5-5 and TRBJ2-5, reads DAGVTQSPTHLIKTRGQQVTLRCSPISGHKSVSWYQQVLGQGPQFIFQYYEKEERGRGNFPDRFSARQFPNYSSELNVNALLLGDSALYLCASSLSSVGTQYFGPGTRLLVL.

The CDR3 coding sequence is TGTGCCAGCAGCACCGCCTTGACAGGGGAGCACGAGCAGTACGTC. It codes for CASSTALTGEHEQYV. V is TRBV5-6 and J is TRBJ2-7, with 8 bases lining up with TRBD1. The V and J ends lost 4 bases and 5 bases, in that order; junction bases with no gene match: 11. This CDR3 spans 15 amino acids. The germline CDR1 and CDR2 sequences are SGHDT and YYEEEE.

This sequence joins TRBV6-5 and TRBJ2-1; tentatively, D is TRBD2 (7 bases). From germline, CDR1 is MNHEY and CDR2 SVGAGI. This CDR3 has 15 amino acids. V was trimmed by 6 bases and J by 0 bases, leaving 12 bases between them. The CDR3: CASRTGGSSYNEQFF. The DNA for the CDR3 is TGTGCCAGCAGGACGGGGGGCAGCTCCTACAATGAGCAGTTCTTC.

The DNA for the CDR3 is TGCAGTGCTAGAACCGGGATCCTGCCTGCTGGCTACACCTTC. It specifies CSARTGILPAGYTF. The chain couples TRBV20-1 to TRBJ1-2; D is uncertain. Germline lookup yields CDR1 DFQATT and CDR2 SNEGSKA (reference sequence). Deletions cut 2 bases from V and 7 bases from J, with 17 bases between. There are 14 residues in the CDR3.